One T cell receptor beta chain is described in this entry. The data stem from a study of shared clonotypes between healthy human individuals. Trimming at V came to 5 bases and at J to 1 base, leaving 3 bases not matched to a gene. The CDR3 contains 16 residues. Germline V CDR1 and CDR2: SGHAT, FQNNGV. Assay: immunoSEQ multiplex PCR; the TCRdb copy retains only in-frame clones and omits some. Seen here are about 490,000 clones, over 65% observed once, and the top ten hold over 10%. The receptor comes from a woman aged 40 to 50 in good health. Some clones in this sample may be carry-over from other donors' samples. The chain links TRBV11-2 to TRBJ2-3; 13 positions agree with TRBD2. Sample: PBMCs. This CDR3 is CASSHGLAGGTDTQYF. CDR3 DNA sequence: TGTGCCAGCAGCCATGGACTAGCGGGAGGCACAGATACGCAGTATTTT.